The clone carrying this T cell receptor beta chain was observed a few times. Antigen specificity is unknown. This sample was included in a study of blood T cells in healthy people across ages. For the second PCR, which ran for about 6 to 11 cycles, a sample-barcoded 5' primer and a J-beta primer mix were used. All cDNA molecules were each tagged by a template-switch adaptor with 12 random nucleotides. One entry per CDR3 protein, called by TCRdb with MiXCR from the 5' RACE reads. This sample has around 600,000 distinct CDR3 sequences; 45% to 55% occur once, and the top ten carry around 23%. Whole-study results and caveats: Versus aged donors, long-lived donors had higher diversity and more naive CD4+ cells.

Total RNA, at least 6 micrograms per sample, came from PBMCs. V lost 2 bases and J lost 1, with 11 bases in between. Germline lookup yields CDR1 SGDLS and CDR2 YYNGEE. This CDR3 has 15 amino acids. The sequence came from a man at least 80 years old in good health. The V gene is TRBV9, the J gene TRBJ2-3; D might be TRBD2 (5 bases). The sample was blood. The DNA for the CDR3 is TGTGCCAGCAGCGTCAACCCGGAGGGCACAGATACGCAGTATTTT. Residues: CASSVNPEGTDTQYF.